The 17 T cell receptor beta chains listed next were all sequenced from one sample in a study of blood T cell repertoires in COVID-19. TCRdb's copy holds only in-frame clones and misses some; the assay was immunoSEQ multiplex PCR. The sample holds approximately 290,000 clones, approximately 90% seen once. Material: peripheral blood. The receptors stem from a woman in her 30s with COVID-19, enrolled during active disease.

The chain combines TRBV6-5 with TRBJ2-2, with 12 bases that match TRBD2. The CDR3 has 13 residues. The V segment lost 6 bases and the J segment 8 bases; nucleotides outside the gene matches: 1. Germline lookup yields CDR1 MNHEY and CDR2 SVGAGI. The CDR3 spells CASSGLAGGELFF. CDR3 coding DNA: TGTGCCAGCAGCGGACTAGCGGGAGGGGAGCTGTTTTTT.

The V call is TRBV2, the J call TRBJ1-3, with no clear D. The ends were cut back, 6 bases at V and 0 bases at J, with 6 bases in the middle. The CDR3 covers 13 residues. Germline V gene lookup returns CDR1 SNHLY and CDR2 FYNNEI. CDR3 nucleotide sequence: TGTGCCAGCAGGACAATCTCTGGAAACACCATATATTTT. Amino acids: CASRTISGNTIYF.

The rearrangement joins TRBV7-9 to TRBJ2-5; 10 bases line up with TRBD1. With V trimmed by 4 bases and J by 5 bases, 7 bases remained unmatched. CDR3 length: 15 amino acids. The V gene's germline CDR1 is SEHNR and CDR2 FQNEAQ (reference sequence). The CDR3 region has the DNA TGTGCCAGCAGCTCGGGGACAGGGGTTTTTGAGACCCAGTACTTC. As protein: CASSSGTGVFETQYF.

CDR3 DNA sequence: TGTGCCAGCTCACCATGGGCCCAGCAGGGCACTGAAGCTTTCTTT. Its translation is CASSPWAQQGTEAFF. The chain has TRBV18 and TRBJ1-1, with D perhaps TRBD1 (5 bases). The CDR3 length is 15 residues. Germline V gene sequence: CDR1 KGHSH, CDR2 LQKENI. The ends were cut back, 2 bases at V and 4 bases at J, with 14 bases in the middle.

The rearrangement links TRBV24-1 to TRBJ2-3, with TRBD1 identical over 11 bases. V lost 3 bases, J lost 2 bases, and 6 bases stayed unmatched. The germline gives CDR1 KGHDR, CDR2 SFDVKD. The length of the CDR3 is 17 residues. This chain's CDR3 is CATSDRTGGRDTDTQYF. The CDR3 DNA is TGTGCCACCAGTGATCGGACAGGGGGCCGAGACACAGATACGCAGTATTTT.

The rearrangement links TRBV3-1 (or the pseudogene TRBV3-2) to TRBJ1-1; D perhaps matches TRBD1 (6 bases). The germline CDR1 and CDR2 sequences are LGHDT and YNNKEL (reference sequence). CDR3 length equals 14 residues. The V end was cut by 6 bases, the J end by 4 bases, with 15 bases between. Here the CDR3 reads CASRKAGAATEAFF. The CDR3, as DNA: TGTGCCAGCAGGAAGGCAGGGGCCGCCACTGAAGCTTTCTTT.

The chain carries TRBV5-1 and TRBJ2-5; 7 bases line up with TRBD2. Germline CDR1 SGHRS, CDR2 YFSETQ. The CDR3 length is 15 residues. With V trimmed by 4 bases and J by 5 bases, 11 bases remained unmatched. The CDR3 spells CASSLGDRGVETQYF. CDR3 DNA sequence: TGCGCCAGCAGCCTGGGGGACCGGGGGGTCGAGACCCAGTACTTC.

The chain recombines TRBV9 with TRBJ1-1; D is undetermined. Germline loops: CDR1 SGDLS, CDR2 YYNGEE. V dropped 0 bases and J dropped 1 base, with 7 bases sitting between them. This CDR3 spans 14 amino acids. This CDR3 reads CASSVDAGNTEAFF. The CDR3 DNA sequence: TGTGCCAGCAGCGTAGACGCAGGGAACACTGAAGCTTTCTTT. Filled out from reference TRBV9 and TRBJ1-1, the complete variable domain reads DSGVTQTPKHLITATGQRVTLRCSPRSGDLSVYWYQQSLDQGLQFLIQYYNGEERAKGNILERFSAQQFPDLHSELNLSSLELGDSALYFCASSVDAGNTEAFFGQGTRLTVV.

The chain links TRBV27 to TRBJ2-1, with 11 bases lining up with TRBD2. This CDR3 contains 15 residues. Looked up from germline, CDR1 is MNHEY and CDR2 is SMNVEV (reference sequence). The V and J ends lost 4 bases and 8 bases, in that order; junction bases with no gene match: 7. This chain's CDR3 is CASSSRSGRVDEQFF. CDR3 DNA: TGTGCCAGCAGTTCTCGTAGCGGGAGGGTCGATGAGCAGTTCTTC.

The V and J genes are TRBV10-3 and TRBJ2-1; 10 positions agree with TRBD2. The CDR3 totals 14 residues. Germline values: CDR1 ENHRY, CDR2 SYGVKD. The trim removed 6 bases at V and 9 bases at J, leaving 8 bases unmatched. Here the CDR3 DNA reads TGTGCCATCAGGGGGACTAGCGTCGGGGGTGAGCAGTTCTTC. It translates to CAIRGTSVGGEQFF.

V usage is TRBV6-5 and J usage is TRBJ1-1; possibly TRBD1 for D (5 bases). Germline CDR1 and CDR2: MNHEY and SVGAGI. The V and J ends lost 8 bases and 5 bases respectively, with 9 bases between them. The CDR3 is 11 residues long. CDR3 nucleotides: TGTGCCAGCGGGAGGGGAACTGAAGCTTTCTTT. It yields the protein CASGRGTEAFF.

The CDR3 loop reads CASSLLTGSRDTQYF. Written as DNA, the CDR3 is TGCGCCAGCAGCTTGCTTACAGGGTCCCGGGATACGCAGTATTTT. The V gene is TRBV5-1, the J gene TRBJ2-3; TRBD1 is a possible D gene (6 bases). CDR1 and CDR2 (germline): SGHRS, YFSETQ. V was shortened by 1 base and J by 6 bases, with 15 bases between the two germline ends. The CDR3 loop spans 15 amino acids. Complete variable domain (other parts from reference TRBV5-1 and TRBJ2-3): KAGVTQTPRYLIKTRGQQVTLSCSPISGHRSVSWYQQTPGQGLQFLFEYFSETQRNKGNFPGRFSGRQFSNSRSEMNVSTLELGDSALYLCASSLLTGSRDTQYFGPGTRLTVL.

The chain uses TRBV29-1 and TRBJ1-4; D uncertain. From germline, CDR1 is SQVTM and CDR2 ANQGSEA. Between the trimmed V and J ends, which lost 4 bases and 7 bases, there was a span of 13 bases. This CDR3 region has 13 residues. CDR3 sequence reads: CSVGGGWGEKLFF. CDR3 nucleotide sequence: TGCAGCGTTGGAGGCGGGTGGGGTGAAAAACTGTTTTTT.

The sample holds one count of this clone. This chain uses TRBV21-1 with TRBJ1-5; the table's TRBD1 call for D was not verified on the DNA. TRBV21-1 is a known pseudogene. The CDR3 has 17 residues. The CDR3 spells CASSKRRGRSSNQPQHF. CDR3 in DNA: TGTGCCAGCAGCAAACGCAGGGGGCGCAGTAGCAATCAGCCCCAGCATTTT.

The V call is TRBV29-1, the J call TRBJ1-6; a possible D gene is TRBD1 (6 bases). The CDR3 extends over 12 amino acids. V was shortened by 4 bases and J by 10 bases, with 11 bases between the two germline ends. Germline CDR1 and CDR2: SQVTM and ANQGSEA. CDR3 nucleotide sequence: TGCAGCGTTGGGGAGGGGACATCACCCCTCCACTTT. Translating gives CSVGEGTSPLHF.

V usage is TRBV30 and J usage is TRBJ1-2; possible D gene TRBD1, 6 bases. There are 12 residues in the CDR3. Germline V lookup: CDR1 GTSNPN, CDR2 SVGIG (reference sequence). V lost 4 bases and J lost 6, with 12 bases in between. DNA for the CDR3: TGTGCCTGGAAACAGGGTATAAATGGCTACACCTTC. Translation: CAWKQGINGYTF.

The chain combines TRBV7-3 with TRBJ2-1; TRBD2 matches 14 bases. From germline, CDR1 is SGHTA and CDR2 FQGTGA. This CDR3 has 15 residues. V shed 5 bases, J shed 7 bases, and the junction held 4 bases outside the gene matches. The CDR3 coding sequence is TGTGCCAGCAGCGGCGGACTAGCGGGAGGTAATGAGCAGTTCTTC. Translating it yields CASSGGLAGGNEQFF.